A selection of T cell receptor beta chains follows, all from one sample in a study of CD8+ T cells in alopecia areata. Clones were read by immunoSEQ multiplex PCR, and TCRdb kept only the in-frame ones, dropping some. The data contain roughly 180,000 clones, approximately 49% of them singletons. The sequenced sample was CD8+ T cells sorted from blood, obtained around week 54, from a patient treated with tofacitinib. The source of these receptors is a human donor with alopecia areata. CDR3s leave out the opening cysteine and the closing phenylalanine or tryptophan. A clone size is listed for some rows: how often the clone was seen (once, few, many), or a class if it is expanded.

j_call clone_size v_call cdr3_aa
TRBJ1-6 - TRBV5-4 ASSLDLGAGSPLH
TRBJ1-1 - TRBV30 AWATGVTEAF
TRBJ1-6 few TRBV7-2 ASSLARRTGGGSPLH
TRBJ2-7 - TRBV27 ASSSGSSYEQY
TRBJ1-2 - TRBV4-1 ASRNEQGARNYGYT
TRBJ1-1 - TRBV6-5 ASSYGGLGDTEAF
TRBJ1-1 few TRBV19 ASSNGAAEAF
TRBJ2-7 - TRBV6-6 ASSYYDSSYEQY
TRBJ1-2 few TRBV7-9 ASSMGQGYGYT
TRBJ2-1 few TRBV6-5 ASSQPLGANEQF
TRBJ1-5 - TRBV30 AWSVQGDQPQH
TRBJ2-2 few TRBV7-9 ASSSLDTGELF
TRBJ2-3 - TRBV5-6 ASSLGLAGGSTDTQY
TRBJ1-1 - TRBV29-1 SALTGGTEAF
TRBJ2-7 - TRBV7-3 ASSLDSNYEQY
TRBJ2-7 few TRBV5-6 ASSSTGTYEQY
TRBJ2-7 few TRBV29-1 SVETVVAGVSYEQY
TRBJ1-5 - TRBV4-1 ASSQGGGSNQPQH